The clone carrying this T cell receptor (beta chain) was detected a few times. TCRdb itself ran the 5' RACE reads through MiXCR, one entry per CDR3 protein. The data contain approximately 350,000 distinct CDR3 sequences, 25% to 30% of them singletons. This specimen belongs to a study of T-cell memory formation after mild COVID-19. Germline assignment: CDR1 SGHKS and CDR2 YYEKEE (reference sequence). J gave up 0 bases and V 4 bases, and 8 bases lay outside the gene matches. The CDR3 has 16 residues. This chain connects TRBV5-5 to TRBJ2-7; 9 nucleotides agree with TRBD2. The origin of this receptor is an adult woman who had mild COVID-19 (a few samples of this study predate the infection). Cell type and time point are not known. The sample was PBMCs or a T cell subset sorted from them (not recorded which). CDR3 bases: TGTGCCAGCAGCCGAGTTTCAGCGGGAGGCTCCTACGAGCAGTACTTC. Its translation is CASSRVSAGGSYEQYF.